These T cell receptor beta chains were read from a single sample in a study of cytomegalovirus exposure and HLA in healthy donors. Using immunoSEQ multiplex PCR, the repertoire was profiled, and TCRdb retains in-frame clones only, with some absent. Of 250,000 or so clones listed, approximately 81% are singletons. The sample comprised PBMCs. The receptors shown here come from a human donor in good health. Both conserved end residues are part of each CDR3. Each record gives: CDR3 protein, CDR3 DNA, D gene, clone size, J gene, V gene. The D gene is left open where the match is weak. Not all rows give a size; the values are once, few, many and, for expanded clones, a class.

CDR3 protein: CASREGGSFYNEQFF
CDR3 DNA: TGTGCCAGCAGGGAAGGGGGATCGTTCTACAATGAGCAGTTCTTC
D gene: NA
clone size: NA
J gene: TRBJ2-1
V gene: TRBV27

CDR3 protein: CASSQDLTGGHYGYTF
CDR3 DNA: TGCGCCAGCAGCCAAGATTTGACAGGGGGCCACTATGGCTACACCTTC
D gene: TRBD1
clone size: NA
J gene: TRBJ1-2
V gene: TRBV4-1

CDR3 protein: CASSLGRGSAFF
CDR3 DNA: TGTGCCAGCAGCCTTGGCAGGGGGAGTGCTTTCTTT
D gene: TRBD1
clone size: NA
J gene: TRBJ1-1
V gene: TRBV14

CDR3 protein: CASSDAGEAVQETQYF
CDR3 DNA: TGTGCCAGCAGTGACGCGGGGGAGGCGGTCCAAGAGACCCAGTACTTC
D gene: TRBD2
clone size: few
J gene: TRBJ2-5
V gene: TRBV2

CDR3 protein: CASSLRLAGAWDTGELFF
CDR3 DNA: TGTGCTAGCAGCTTAAGGCTAGCGGGAGCTTGGGACACCGGGGAGCTGTTTTTT
D gene: TRBD2
clone size: NA
J gene: TRBJ2-2
V gene: TRBV7-7

CDR3 protein: CASSPMEQGSSTEAFF
CDR3 DNA: TGTGCCAGCTCACCCATGGAACAGGGATCGAGCACTGAAGCTTTCTTT
D gene: NA
clone size: once
J gene: TRBJ1-1
V gene: TRBV18

CDR3 protein: CASSTAGRGLYEQYF
CDR3 DNA: TGTGCCAGTAGTACGGCGGGGAGGGGTCTCTACGAGCAGTACTTC
D gene: TRBD2
clone size: NA
J gene: TRBJ2-7
V gene: TRBV19

CDR3 protein: CASSLGQGARAFF
CDR3 DNA: TGTGCCAGCAGCCTCGGACAGGGGGCGAGAGCTTTCTTT
D gene: TRBD1
clone size: NA
J gene: TRBJ1-1
V gene: TRBV14

CDR3 protein: CASSVAGSKDTPYNEQFF
CDR3 DNA: TGTGCCAGCAGCGTAGCAGGGTCGAAGGATACACCCTACAATGAGCAGTTCTTC
D gene: NA
clone size: NA
J gene: TRBJ2-1
V gene: TRBV9

CDR3 protein: CASSLTGPGETQYF
CDR3 DNA: TGCGCCAGCAGCCTGACAGGGCCGGGGGAGACCCAGTACTTC
D gene: TRBD1
clone size: NA
J gene: TRBJ2-5
V gene: TRBV5-1

CDR3 protein: CASSLLGQGMYEQYF
CDR3 DNA: TGTGCCAGCAGCTTGCTAGGACAGGGTATGTACGAGCAGTACTTC
D gene: TRBD1
clone size: NA
J gene: TRBJ2-7
V gene: TRBV5-5

CDR3 protein: CASSIAGSGTTYEQYF
CDR3 DNA: TGTGCCAGTAGTATAGCGGGCTCCGGGACAACCTACGAGCAGTACTTC
D gene: NA
clone size: NA
J gene: TRBJ2-7
V gene: TRBV19

CDR3 protein: CASSWRKGTGSYNEQFF
CDR3 DNA: TGTGCCAGCAGCTGGAGAAAAGGGACAGGGTCCTACAATGAGCAGTTCTTC
D gene: TRBD1
clone size: few
J gene: TRBJ2-1
V gene: TRBV7-9

CDR3 protein: CASQGLAGYEQYF
CDR3 DNA: TGTGCCAGCCAAGGGCTAGCGGGATACGAGCAGTACTTC
D gene: TRBD2
clone size: NA
J gene: TRBJ2-7
V gene: TRBV7-9

CDR3 protein: CSVLRTGTTNEKLFF
CDR3 DNA: TGCAGCGTTTTAAGGACGGGGACAACTAATGAAAAACTGTTTTTT
D gene: NA
clone size: NA
J gene: TRBJ1-4
V gene: TRBV29-1

CDR3 protein: CASSPQGATNEKLFF
CDR3 DNA: TGTGCCAGCAGCCCTCAGGGGGCGACTAATGAAAAACTGTTTTTT
D gene: TRBD1
clone size: NA
J gene: TRBJ1-4
V gene: TRBV7-2

CDR3 protein: CASSLSPPGQGNEQYF
CDR3 DNA: TGTGCCAGCAGCTTGTCCCCCCCCGGACAGGGGAACGAGCAGTACTTC
D gene: TRBD1
clone size: NA
J gene: TRBJ2-7
V gene: TRBV7-2

CDR3 protein: CASSPRDRVSGTLYEQYF
CDR3 DNA: TGTGCCAGCAGCCCACGCGATAGGGTTAGCGGGACCCTCTACGAGCAGTACTTC
D gene: TRBD2
clone size: NA
J gene: TRBJ2-7
V gene: TRBV13

CDR3 protein: CASSDTRATTGYTF
CDR3 DNA: TGTGCCAGCAGTGATACCCGCGCTACTACTGGCTACACCTTC
D gene: NA
clone size: once
J gene: TRBJ1-2
V gene: TRBV2

CDR3 protein: CASSQEAGITYEQYF
CDR3 DNA: TGCGCCAGCAGCCAAGAGGCCGGGATCACCTACGAGCAGTACTTC
D gene: NA
clone size: once
J gene: TRBJ2-7
V gene: TRBV4-3